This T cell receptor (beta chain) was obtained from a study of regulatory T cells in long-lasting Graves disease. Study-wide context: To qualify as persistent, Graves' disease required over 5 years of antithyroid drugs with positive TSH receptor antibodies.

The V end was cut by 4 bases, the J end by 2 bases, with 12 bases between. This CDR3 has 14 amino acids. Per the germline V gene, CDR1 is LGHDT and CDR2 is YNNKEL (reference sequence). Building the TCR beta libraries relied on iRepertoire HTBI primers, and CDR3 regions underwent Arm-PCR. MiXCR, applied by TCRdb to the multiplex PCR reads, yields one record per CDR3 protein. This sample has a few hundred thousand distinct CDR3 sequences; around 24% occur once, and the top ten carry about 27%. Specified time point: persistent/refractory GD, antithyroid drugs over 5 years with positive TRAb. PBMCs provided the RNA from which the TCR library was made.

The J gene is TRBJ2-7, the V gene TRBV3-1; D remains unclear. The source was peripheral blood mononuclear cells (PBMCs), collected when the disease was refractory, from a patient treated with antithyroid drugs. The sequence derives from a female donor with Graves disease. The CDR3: CASSLPGPTYEQYF. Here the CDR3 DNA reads TGTGCCAGCAGCCTTCCAGGACCGACCTACGAGCAGTACTTC.